The 8 T cell receptor beta chains below come from one sample, sequenced in a study of blood T cells in healthy people across ages. Primed by a sample-barcoded 5' primer and a J-beta primer mix, a second PCR proceeded for roughly 7 to 12 cycles. TCRdb fed the 5' RACE reads into MiXCR, producing one record per CDR3 protein. The table records about 1.6 million distinct CDR3 sequences, around 36% of them present only once. Sequenced input: blood. Every receptor here comes from a woman in her 30s in good health.

The rearrangement links TRBV27 to TRBJ2-7; the D is unclear. V lost 5 bases and J 4 bases, leaving 18 bases between the germline ends. The germline CDR1 and CDR2 sequences are MNHEY and SMNVEV (reference sequence). The CDR3 has 15 residues. The CDR3 nucleotides read TGTGCCAGCAGTCCCCGACTCGGCCTTTCATACGAGCAGTACTTC. This sequence encodes CASSPRLGLSYEQYF.

This clonotype was picked up a small number of times. The chain links TRBV20-1 to TRBJ2-5, with D perhaps given as TRBD1 or TRBD2 (6 bases each). The CDR3 is 16 amino acids. Germline-derived CDR1 and CDR2 are DFQATT and SNEGSKA (reference sequence). The V end lost 3 bases, the J end lost 2 bases, and 19 bases lay between the germline ends. CDR3 protein: CSASTLGGLSQETQYF. As DNA, the CDR3 is TGCAGTGCTAGCACCCTAGGGGGGCTCTCACAAGAGACCCAGTACTTC.

V is TRBV4-1 and J is TRBJ2-6; 10 bases fit TRBD1. Germline CDR1 is MGHRA and CDR2 is YSYEKL. The CDR3 runs 19 residues. Unmatched junction bases numbered 9, after V lost 4 bases and J lost 0 bases. The CDR3 DNA follows: TGCGCCAGCAGCCTCGTTCACGGGACAGGGGTCTCTGGGGCCAACGTCCTGACTTTC. This codes for CASSLVHGTGVSGANVLTF.

This clonotype was counted only a few times. The chain joins TRBV18 to TRBJ2-3, with D possibly matching TRBD1 (5 bases). Germline values: CDR1 KGHSH, CDR2 LQKENI. The CDR3 totals 15 residues. V gave up 1 base and J gave up 4 bases, with 12 bases separating them. The CDR3: CASSPQGLGSDTQYF. The CDR3 bases are TGTGCCAGCTCACCACAGGGGCTGGGGTCAGATACGCAGTATTTT.

This CDR3 is CASSLVFGRGAEQFF. For the CDR3, the DNA is TGTGCCAGCAGCTTAGTATTCGGCCGGGGCGCTGAGCAGTTCTTC. V is TRBV11-3 and J is TRBJ2-1; perhaps D is TRBD1 or TRBD2 (5 bases each). The V gene's germline CDR1 is SGHNT and CDR2 YENEEA. CDR3 length: 15 residues. The germline V and J ends were trimmed by 1 base and 9 bases, with 16 bases remaining between them.

This clonotype was recorded many times. The rearrangement uses TRBV10-3 and TRBJ2-1; TRBD2 matches at 11 bases. The germline CDR1 and CDR2 sequences are ENHRY and SYGVKD. Trimming took 3 bases from V and 8 from J; bases not matched to a gene: 3. The CDR3 is made up of 14 amino acids. The CDR3 reads CAISELAGEDEQFF. The CDR3, as DNA: TGTGCCATCAGTGAACTAGCGGGGGAGGATGAGCAGTTCTTC.

This clonotype came up many times. The rearrangement joins TRBV6-2 or TRBV6-3 to TRBJ2-6; D is possibly TRBD2 (6 bases). Germline CDR1 is MNHEY and CDR2 is SVGEGT. Trimming cost V 8 bases and J 4 bases, with 12 bases left between them. The length of the CDR3 is 14 residues. The CDR3 loop reads CASLGGDGANVLTF. Here the CDR3 DNA reads TGTGCCAGCTTAGGAGGGGACGGGGCCAACGTCCTGACTTTC.

The chain employs TRBV20-1 and TRBJ2-1; 8 nucleotides line up with TRBD2. This CDR3 has 14 residues. Germline CDR1 is DFQATT and CDR2 is SNEGSKA (reference sequence). V was pared by 0 bases and J by 6 bases, with 4 bases of the junction left unmatched. CDR3 sequence (DNA): TGCAGTGCTAGAGATCTGGCGGGGGGCAATGAGCAGTTCTTC. Its protein product is CSARDLAGGNEQFF.